This passage covers 4 T cell receptor beta chains from one sample sequenced in a study of Graves' ophthalmopathy and Graves' hyperthyroidism (dated by TCRdb to about 2018). This sample was sequenced with an Illumina HiSeq 2000. For repertoire sequencing, the TCR beta CDR3 regions were amplified from RNA transcripts. HTBI primers and the Qiagen OneStep RT-PCR kit were used in a first-round RT-PCR, which was followed by a second-round multiplex PCR, size selection and purification. TCRdb reprocessed the public reads (quality trimming at Q25 with fastp, clone calling with MiXCR) and kept in-frame beta chains. Each entry is one CDR3 protein sequence, shown with its most common DNA and genes. This sample gives about 660,000 distinct CDR3 sequences in total; about 38% of them show up just once. The ten largest clones take up over 2.5% of the sample. The sample was peripheral blood. All receptors come from an adult man with Graves' ophthalmopathy.

This clonotype was counted ten times or more. The V gene is TRBV12-3 or TRBV12-4, the J gene TRBJ1-2; a weak D match, TRBD1 (5 bases). The CDR3 is 14 amino acids. Trimming pared 3 bases from V and 8 bases from J, leaving 16 bases between. The CDR3 coding sequence is TGTGCCAGCAGTTTCGTACAGGAACATCGGGGCTACACCTTC. This encodes CASSFVQEHRGYTF.

The V gene is TRBV29-1, the J gene TRBJ2-1; 12 bases fit TRBD2. Germline V gene lookup returns CDR1 SQVTM and CDR2 ANQGSEA. V dropped 6 bases and J dropped 0; count of bases not matched to a gene: 9. This CDR3 has 17 amino acids. The CDR3 DNA follows: TGCAGCGTGAAAACTAGCGGGGGGCCGAGCTCCTACAATGAGCAGTTCTTC. This sequence encodes CSVKTSGGPSSYNEQFF.

In this sample, this clonotype turned up once. The chain has TRBV6-1 and TRBJ2-7, with a tentative D call TRBD1 (5 bases). V was pared by 4 bases and J by 2 bases, with 15 bases between. This CDR3 has 15 residues. Germline assignment: CDR1 MNHNS and CDR2 SASEGT. The CDR3 DNA reads TGTGCCAGCAGTGCGTGTCGGCAGGGAACCTACGAGCAGTACTTC. Residues: CASSACRQGTYEQYF.

The chain employs TRBV27 and TRBJ1-5, with a tentative D call TRBD1 (6 bases). The CDR3 runs 13 residues. The germline gives CDR1 MNHEY, CDR2 SMNVEV (reference sequence). V lost 8 bases to trimming and J lost 7 bases, with 15 bases between them. The CDR3 loop reads CASRGGGHQPQHF. The CDR3 DNA is TGTGCCAGCCGTGGAGGGGGGCACCAGCCCCAGCATTTT.